The subject of this entry is one TCR beta chain. Its antigen is not yet known. Base-call qualities are not available, and no considerably larger clone is one nucleotide away. Receptor libraries were prepared by the immunoSEQ multiplex PCR assay. Concerning the study's data processing: A statistical classification framework was built to diagnose cytomegalovirus status from the catalog of TCR beta chain sequences. Imported from immuneACCESS, the table was reduced by TCRdb to in-frame sequences with V and J called. These copies leave out some clones; in studies compared against another copy, an unresolved V gene accounts for under half, and the cause of the remainder is not known. That table furnishes V, J and clone size, whereas the DNA furnished D and trimming. This sample holds over 120,000 clones; over 90% were observed only once. Less than 2% of the sample is held by the ten biggest clonotypes.

The sample comes from a study of cytomegalovirus exposure and HLA in healthy donors (dated by TCRdb to 2017 to 2019). Broadly, across the study: A later analysis indicated that the 130 or so validation repertoires were generated on the platform also employed for the 600 to 750 repertoires of the first cohort. The study aimed to test whether signatures of past pathogen exposure could be identified by cataloging public T cell receptors. A separate validation cohort of about 110 different subjects was used in addition to the 666-subject first cohort. To predict cytomegalovirus infection status, the study combined high-throughput TCR immunosequencing, statistical association of individual TCRs with disease status, and machine learning.

Separate from the roughly 650-subject first cohort, the validation cohort of 120 subjects was the group to which the donors belonged. Summary of the overall study and its limitations: A total of fewer than 200 TCR beta chains were listed by the study as associated with cytomegalovirus. In both the original and validation cohorts, the classifier was reported to diagnose cytomegalovirus status with high specificity and sensitivity. A later analysis lacked HLA typing for the validation cohort, so it scored co-occurrence in that cohort across all 110 or so repertoires. In vitro tests confirmed that a few of the cytomegalovirus-associated TCR beta chains recognize cytomegalovirus antigens. Subsequent analysis determined that TCRs grouped into clusters in the first cohort also showed a tendency toward co-occurrence across the approximately 110 validation repertoires, and roughly 95% of cluster scores exceeded 0. It was suggested by the authors that the approach could potentially be generalized to other disease states and immunological phenotypes. Most TCR sequences were seen in very few donors, while some public TCRs were found in many individuals.

V and J are trimmed by 3 bases and 4 bases, and the gene matches miss 12 bases of the junction. The CDR3 runs 19 residues from the cysteine to the phenylalanine. Only the CDR3 DNA is retained, 57 bases long and in frame from the first base. CDR1 and CDR2, per the germline V gene, are MNHNS and SASEGT. The rearranged chain carries TRBV6-1 and TRBJ2-2; a stretch of 12 junction bases matches TRBD2. The receptor was isolated from a man aged 18-30 years in good health and CMV-seropositive. Sequencing used PBMCs. The CDR3 has the sequence CASSESRLAGGPGTGELFF. The DNA reads as follows: TGTGCCAGCAGTGAGTCGCGGCTAGCGGGAGGGCCGGGCACCGGGGAGCTGTTTTTT.